The rows below give T cell receptor beta chains drawn from one sample of a study of T-cell memory formation after mild COVID-19. TCRdb redid the calling of the 5' RACE reads with MiXCR, one entry per CDR3 protein. The sample yields 300,000 to 350,000 distinct CDR3 sequences, roughly an eighth seen once. Sequencing used PBMCs or a T cell subset sorted from them (not recorded which). These receptor sequences come from a man aged 18 to 30 who had mild COVID-19 (a few samples of this study predate the infection). Cell type and time point are not known. Both conserved end residues are part of each CDR3. D genes are given only for firm matches. Part of the rows lack a size; the others show once, few, many or a class for expanded clones.

cdr3_length d_call clone_size j_call v_call cdr3_aa cdr3_nt
11 . many TRBJ2-1 TRBV11-2 CASSPSGEQFF TGTGCCAGCAGCCCCAGCGGTGAGCAGTTCTTC
15 TRBD1 few TRBJ2-2 TRBV6-2/TRBV6-3 CAAPPLQGITGELFF TGTGCCGCGCCTCCGTTACAGGGGATAACCGGGGAGCTGTTTTTT
13 . . TRBJ2-3 TRBV5-1 CASSLQRGDTQYF TGCGCCAGCAGCTTGCAGCGTGGGGATACGCAGTATTTT
16 . . TRBJ1-5 TRBV7-2 CASSLNGGPRDQPQHF TGTGCCAGCAGCTTAAATGGGGGACCCAGGGATCAGCCCCAGCATTTT
15 . once TRBJ1-5 TRBV5-1 CASSLEGSENQPQHF TGCGCCAGCAGCTTGGAGGGGTCAGAGAATCAGCCCCAGCATTTT
15 . few TRBJ1-1 TRBV27 CASSPWGRGGTEAFF TGTGCCAGCAGTCCGTGGGGGAGGGGGGGCACTGAAGCTTTCTTT
15 TRBD2 . TRBJ2-3 TRBV12-3/TRBV12-4 CASTFSGGAGDTQYF TGTGCCAGCACCTTTAGCGGGGGGGCTGGAGATACGCAGTATTTT
14 TRBD2 few TRBJ2-7 TRBV7-2 CASSLFPGGYEQYF TGTGCCAGCAGCTTATTCCCGGGGGGTTACGAGCAGTACTTC
17 TRBD2 . TRBJ2-5 TRBV15 CATSSRLAGIYQETQYF TGTGCCACCAGCTCTCGACTAGCGGGGATTTACCAAGAGACCCAGTACTTC
15 . many TRBJ2-3 TRBV4-1 CASSQEWKGMDTQYF TGCGCCAGCAGCCAAGAATGGAAAGGGATGGATACGCAGTATTTT
14 . many TRBJ1-6 TRBV6-2/TRBV6-3 CASSYPRPGDPLHF TGTGCCAGCAGTTACCCTCGGCCAGGGGATCCCCTCCACTTT
13 TRBD1 few TRBJ1-1 TRBV7-3 CASSIQGDTEAFF TGTGCCAGCAGCATCCAGGGGGACACTGAAGCTTTCTTT
15 . few TRBJ2-5 TRBV6-5 CASSYSLGGAETQYF TGTGCCAGCAGTTACTCGTTGGGGGGGGCAGAGACCCAGTACTTC